Following are 7 T cell receptor beta chains from one sample sequenced in a study of blood T cell repertoires in COVID-19 (dated by TCRdb to 2018 to 2020). Libraries were built with the immunoSEQ multiplex PCR assay. TCRdb took over this immuneACCESS table, retaining in-frame rearrangements with V and J assigned. Such tables are incomplete; in checked studies, under half of the missing clones stem from an unresolved V gene, and the remainder is unexplained. The sample yields 50,000 to 80,000 clones; around 92% were counted once. Of the sample, less than 1.5% is held by the ten largest clones. Sample: peripheral blood. Source of these receptors: a man between 60 and 75 years old with acute or convalescent COVID-19.

The V gene is TRBV5-1, the J gene TRBJ1-4; D is ambiguous. The CDR3 runs to 15 residues. With 4 bases removed from V and 5 bases from J, the gap between germline ends came to 15 bases. The germline CDR1 and CDR2 sequences are SGHRS and YFSETQ. The CDR3 here is CASSRAGSFNEKLFF. The DNA of the CDR3 is TGCGCCAGCAGCAGAGCAGGATCCTTCAATGAAAAACTGTTTTTT.

The rearrangement links TRBV7-2 to TRBJ1-2, with TRBD1 matching 8 bases. The CDR3 contains 16 residues. J was trimmed by 6 bases and V by 0 bases; bases with no gene match: 9. CDR1 SGHTA and CDR2 FQGNSA come from the germline V gene. In nucleotides, the CDR3 is TGTGCCAGCAGCTTAGCGATCGGACAGGGAAGGAATGGCTACACCTTC. Translated, it gives CASSLAIGQGRNGYTF.

This clone occurred a few times. The chain uses TRBV6-2 or TRBV6-3 and TRBJ1-1; a possible D gene is TRBD1 (5 bases). The V end was cut by 0 bases, the J end by 0 bases, with 14 bases between. This CDR3 region has 17 residues. Germline assignment: CDR1 MNHEY and CDR2 SVGEGT. In DNA form, the CDR3 reads TGTGCCAGCAGTTACTCGAACCTGGGGCTAATGAACACTGAAGCTTTCTTT. Its translation: CASSYSNLGLMNTEAFF.

In this sample, this clone turned up once. The chain combines TRBV3-1 (or the pseudogene TRBV3-2) with TRBJ2-7, with 10 bases lining up with TRBD2. Looked up from germline, CDR1 is LGHDT and CDR2 is YNNKEL (reference sequence). The CDR3 has 15 amino acids. With V trimmed by 6 bases and J by 0 bases, 5 bases remained unmatched. The CDR3 here is CASREGLARSYEQYF. The CDR3 DNA reads as TGTGCCAGCAGAGAGGGACTAGCGCGCTCCTACGAGCAGTACTTC.

V is TRBV2 and J is TRBJ2-5; perhaps TRBD1 as D (5 bases). V shed 9 bases and J shed 0 bases, with 14 bases lying between them. From germline, CDR1 is SNHLY and CDR2 FYNNEI. There are 14 residues in the CDR3. The CDR3 region has the DNA TGTGCCAGGCAACCAACAGGATACCAAGAGACCCAGTACTTC. Amino acids: CARQPTGYQETQYF.

The chain joins TRBV5-4 to TRBJ2-3; 8 bases line up with TRBD2. CDR1 and CDR2 from the germline V gene are SGHNT and YYREEE (reference sequence). The CDR3 length is 15 residues. The V and J ends lost 4 bases and 3 bases, in that order; junction bases with no gene match: 7. Here the CDR3 reads CASSPWTSRTDTQYF. In nucleotides, the CDR3 is TGTGCCAGCAGCCCCTGGACTAGCAGAACAGATACGCAGTATTTT.

This chain connects TRBV6-5 to TRBJ1-3; 7 bases line up with TRBD1. Germline CDR1 reads MNHEY; CDR2 reads SVGAGI. The J segment lost 3 bases and the V segment lost 4 bases, leaving 9 bases of the junction unmatched. This CDR3 is built from 16 residues. CDR3 in DNA: TGTGCCAGCAGTTCTTCCCAATACAGGGGTGGAAACACCATATATTTT. Translated: CASSSSQYRGGNTIYF.